This T cell receptor (beta chain) was recorded in a study of tumor-infiltrating lymphocytes in primary liver carcinoma. Study summary: Those enrolled were patients of both sexes, who were aged 30 to 69 years. Each sample had roughly 3.5 to 7.5 million productive TCRbeta reads regardless of tissue type.

From 450 to 550 ng total RNA, TCR beta cDNA was generated with a primer in the constant region. Nested multiplex PCR, run for three rounds with slightly modified ARM-PCR, yielded TCR beta libraries. TCRdb reprocessed the multiplex PCR reads with MiXCR, giving one entry per CDR3 protein. In the table there are fewer than 50,000 distinct CDR3 sequences, 75% of which are singletons. In the case of this clonotype: Its antigen is currently unknown.

Study observations and caveats: Tumor samples exhibited a significantly greater top-250-clone fraction than blood samples (p = 0.039).

From unsorted bulk tissue weighing 20-30 mg, DNA and RNA were co-extracted. Patients showed chronic HBV infection and an absence of prior treatment. The TCR originated in a woman in her twenties or thirties with primary liver carcinoma and hepatitis B virus infection. Sequenced sample: tumor-adjacent normal liver tissue.

The CDR3 bases are TGCAGCGTAGGGGAAACGACACGCTGGGAGACCCAGTACTTC. Its translation: CSVGETTRWETQYF. The chain employs TRBV29-1 and TRBJ2-5; D is possibly TRBD1 (5 bases). V lost 6 bases and J 5 bases, leaving 19 bases between the germline ends. CDR1 is SQVTM and CDR2 is ANQGSEA in the germline V gene. This CDR3 is 14 amino acids long.